The 20 T cell receptor beta chains listed next were all sequenced from one sample in a study of blood T cell repertoires in COVID-19 (dated by TCRdb to the early 2020s). Library preparation was by the immunoSEQ multiplex PCR assay. The table comes from immuneACCESS by way of TCRdb, which keeps in-frame sequences with V and J called. Part of the clones is missing from these tables; in studies checked, under half for an unresolved V gene and the rest for unknown reasons. The table for this sample lists fewer than 120,000 clones; over 65% of them were counted only once. Around 4% of the sample comes from the top ten. Input material: peripheral blood. The origin of the receptors is a woman of 80 years or more with acute or convalescent COVID-19.

The chain carries TRBV5-8 and TRBJ2-7, with 7 nucleotides matching TRBD1. This CDR3 has 15 amino acids. Germline V lookup: CDR1 SGHTS, CDR2 YDEGEE. The ends lost 1 base at V and 4 bases at J; junction bases unmatched: 8. For the CDR3, the DNA is TGTGCCAGCAGCTTGATCACAGGGGCCGGGTACGAGCAGTACTTC. Translating gives CASSLITGAGYEQYF. Looking up the rest from reference TRBV5-8 and TRBJ2-7 gives the full variable domain: EAGVTQSPTHLIKTRGQQATLRCSPISGHTSVYWYQQALGLGLQFLLWYDEGEERNRGNFPPRFSGRQFPNYSSELNVNALELEDSALYLCASSLITGAGYEQYFGPGTRLTVT.

The J gene is TRBJ2-7, the V gene TRBV7-9, with 7 bases identical to TRBD2. This CDR3 comprises 14 residues. The V gene end was trimmed by 5 bases and the J gene end by 6 bases; junction bases not matched to a gene: 10. Germline V gives CDR1 SEHNR, CDR2 FQNEAQ (reference sequence). The CDR3 DNA is TGTGCCAGCAGCCCGGGCGGGGGATGGATCGAGCAGTACTTC. It is translated as CASSPGGGWIEQYF.

This clone was observed a few times. This sequence joins TRBV5-5 and TRBJ2-7; D is perhaps TRBD2 (6 bases). The V and J ends lost 3 bases and 7 bases respectively, with 29 bases between them. This CDR3 contains 18 residues. Looked up from germline, CDR1 is SGHKS and CDR2 is YYEKEE (reference sequence). The CDR3 sequence: CASSSPWGLQYTLKEQYF. CDR3 nucleotides: TGTGCCAGCAGCTCTCCATGGGGACTGCAGTACACCCTCAAAGAGCAGTACTTC. Based on the CDR3 plus reference TRBV5-5 and TRBJ2-7, the full variable domain is DAGVTQSPTHLIKTRGQQVTLRCSPISGHKSVSWYQQVLGQGPQFIFQYYEKEERGRGNFPDRFSARQFPNYSSELNVNALLLGDSALYLCASSSPWGLQYTLKEQYFGPGTRLTVT.

This clone has a handful of counts. The J gene is TRBJ2-7, the V gene TRBV4-3; D remains ambiguous. The V end lost 3 bases, the J end lost 3 bases, and 12 bases lay between the germline ends. CDR1 LGHNA and CDR2 YSLEER come from the germline V gene. This CDR3 has 14 amino acids. CDR3 region: CASSQVWADYEQYF. In DNA form, the CDR3 reads TGCGCCAGCAGCCAGGTCTGGGCAGACTACGAGCAGTACTTC.

V is TRBV3-1 (or the pseudogene TRBV3-2) and J is TRBJ2-7; 8 bases match TRBD1. Germline CDR1 is LGHDT and CDR2 is YNNKEL (reference sequence). With V trimmed by 2 bases and J by 7 bases, 10 bases remained unmatched. This CDR3 is built from 15 residues. CDR3 sequence reads: CASSQMTGVAGEQYF. The CDR3 DNA is TGTGCCAGCAGCCAAATGACAGGGGTCGCGGGGGAGCAGTACTTC.

J is TRBJ1-6 and V is TRBV29-1; 9 bases are shared with TRBD1. The germline V gene has CDR1 SQVTM and CDR2 ANQGSEA. The junction had 10 bases not matched to a gene; V was cut back by 6 bases and J by 10 bases. CDR3 length: 14 residues. The CDR3 protein is CSVGNRGQGSPLHF. The CDR3 DNA follows: TGCAGCGTAGGGAACAGGGGGCAAGGGTCACCCCTCCACTTT.

This sequence joins TRBV7-2 and TRBJ2-2; D call uncertain. Germline V gene lookup returns CDR1 SGHTA and CDR2 FQGNSA. Trimming took 1 base from V and 7 from J, leaving 7 bases between them. The CDR3 contains 13 residues. CDR3 nucleotides: TGTGCCAGCAGCTTAGACTTTCTCGGGGAGCTGTTTTTT. Its translation is CASSLDFLGELFF.

This sequence joins TRBV6-2 or TRBV6-3 and TRBJ1-1; D uncertain. This CDR3 region has 14 residues. Germline CDR1 is MNHEY and CDR2 is SVGEGT. V shed 6 bases and J shed 5 bases, with 16 bases lying between them. The CDR3 spells CASSPSTSGTEAFF. DNA of the CDR3: TGTGCCAGCAGCCCCTCAACATCGGGGACTGAAGCTTTCTTT.

This clone occurred once. The chain joins TRBV20-1 to TRBJ1-2, with D unclear. V lost 6 bases to trimming and J lost 6 bases, with 11 bases between them. The length of the CDR3 is 11 residues. CDR1 and CDR2 from the germline V gene are DFQATT and SNEGSKA (reference sequence). The CDR3 spells CSAGFMDGYTF. The DNA for the CDR3 is TGCAGTGCGGGCTTTATGGATGGCTACACCTTC.

The chain recombines TRBV28 with TRBJ2-3; D is possibly TRBD2 (6 bases). Trimming took off 4 bases at V and 5 bases at J, with 10 bases between the two ends. Germline V gives CDR1 MDHEN, CDR2 SYDVKM. The CDR3 extends over 13 amino acids. The CDR3 DNA is TGTGCCAGCAGTTCGGGGGTGGAAGATACGCAGTATTTT. Translated, it gives CASSSGVEDTQYF.

The J gene is TRBJ1-3, the V gene TRBV7-9; D not certain. V was trimmed by 2 bases and J by 0 bases, leaving 8 bases between them. Germline CDR1 and CDR2: SEHNR and FQNEAQ (reference sequence). The CDR3 totals 15 residues. CDR3 residues: CASSLRTFSGNTIYF. The CDR3 nucleotides are TGTGCCAGCAGCTTAAGGACTTTCTCTGGAAACACCATATATTTT.

This clone was detected only once. The J gene is TRBJ1-1, the V gene TRBV4-1; D is possibly TRBD1 (6 bases). The CDR3 totals 13 residues. The V and J ends lost 4 bases and 11 bases respectively, with 17 bases between them. Germline lookup yields CDR1 MGHRA and CDR2 YSYEKL. The CDR3 DNA follows: TGCGCCAGCAGCCTAGGGTGGACAGAGCGGGCTTTCTTT. It translates to CASSLGWTERAFF.

There are a few counts of this clone. This chain links TRBV6-4 with TRBJ2-3, with D possibly matching TRBD1 (6 bases). The CDR3 is 13 residues long. Germline V gene lookup returns CDR1 MRHNA and CDR2 SNTAGT. Trimming removed 4 bases at V and 3 bases at J, with 8 bases between. The CDR3 here is CASSVTGTDTQYF. In DNA form, the CDR3 reads TGTGCCAGCAGTGTTACAGGGACAGATACGCAGTATTTT.

The J gene is TRBJ2-1, the V gene TRBV15; 8 positions match TRBD1. CDR1 is LNHNV and CDR2 is YYDKDF in the germline V gene (reference sequence). V lost 3 bases to trimming and J lost 0 bases; unmatched junction nucleotides: 7. The CDR3 sequence is 17 residues long. The CDR3 DNA sequence: TGTGCCACCAGCAGGGCAAGACAGGGGAGCTCCTACAATGAGCAGTTCTTC. As protein: CATSRARQGSSYNEQFF.

The chain is built from TRBV10-3 and TRBJ2-3; the match to TRBD2 covers 10 bases. V was clipped by 10 bases and J by 3 bases; unmatched bases: 10. The CDR3 is made up of 15 amino acids. Germline V gene sequence: CDR1 ENHRY, CDR2 SYGVKD. The chain's CDR3 is CATAPSGGVTDTQYF. CDR3 bases: TGTGCCACCGCTCCCAGCGGGGGGGTGACAGATACGCAGTATTTT.

Only a few counts were recorded for this clone. The chain joins TRBV4-3 to TRBJ1-2, with D possibly TRBD1 on 6 matching bases. CDR3 size: 13 residues. Germline V gene data show CDR1 as LGHNA and CDR2 as YSLEER. V shed 0 bases and J shed 9 bases, with 11 bases lying between them. Here the CDR3 DNA reads TGCGCCAGCAGCCAAGAAAAGAGGGGGAGCTACACCTTC. Residues: CASSQEKRGSYTF.

This chain links TRBV4-1 with TRBJ1-5; 7 bases are a match to TRBD1. V shed 2 bases, J shed 5 bases, and the junction held 6 bases outside the gene matches. This CDR3 comprises 15 residues. Per germline, CDR1 MGHRA and CDR2 YSYEKL. The CDR3 DNA reads TGCGCCAGCAGCCAATTACCCGGACAGGATCAGCCCCAGCATTTT. Protein: CASSQLPGQDQPQHF.

The chain has TRBV9 and TRBJ1-4; tentative D call: TRBD1 (5 bases). CDR1 is SGDLS, CDR2 YYNGEE, per germline. The CDR3 is made up of 14 amino acids. The germline V and J ends were trimmed by 0 bases and 3 bases, with 6 bases remaining between them. The CDR3 region has the DNA TGTGCCAGCAGCGTAGGGGGCCCTAATGAAAAACTGTTTTTT. Translated, it gives CASSVGGPNEKLFF.

As DNA, the CDR3 is TGTGCCAGCACCCCGGGAGGACGGTTCTACGAGCAGTACTTC. It translates to CASTPGGRFYEQYF. The chain links TRBV28 to TRBJ2-7; 7 nucleotides match TRBD2. V trimming: 7 bases; J trimming: 3 bases; junction bases outside the gene matches: 9. Germline V gene data show CDR1 as MDHEN and CDR2 as SYDVKM. This CDR3 has 14 amino acids.

The chain links TRBV18 to TRBJ2-7; 9 bases agree with TRBD1. The CDR3 spans 13 residues. The trim removed 5 bases at V and 4 bases at J, leaving 3 bases unmatched. Germline CDR1 KGHSH, CDR2 LQKENI. CDR3: CASSRTGVYEQYF. DNA for the CDR3: TGTGCCAGCTCAAGGACAGGGGTTTACGAGCAGTACTTC.